Each of the 15 T cell receptor beta chains below was sequenced from the same sample in a study of blood T cell repertoires in COVID-19. Method: immunoSEQ multiplex PCR; TCRdb's copy keeps in-frame clones and lacks some. The sample has fewer than 80,000 clones; about 86% are singletons. Specimen: peripheral blood. The receptors were sampled from a man older than 75 with COVID-19, enrolled during active disease.

The CDR3 reads CASSLSHVGAISYEQYF. The CDR3 DNA is TGTGCCAGCAGCTTAAGCCACGTGGGGGCTATATCCTACGAGCAGTACTTC. This chain links TRBV11-3 with TRBJ2-7; tentative D call: TRBD1 (6 bases). Germline-derived CDR1 and CDR2 are SGHNT and YENEEA. The V end was cut by 2 bases, the J end by 1 base, with 18 bases between. The CDR3 contains 17 residues.

V usage is TRBV6-5 and J usage is TRBJ1-2; 7 nucleotides agree with TRBD1. The germline gives CDR1 MNHEY, CDR2 SVGAGI. The junction had 3 bases not matched to a gene; V was cut back by 6 bases and J by 2 bases. The CDR3 runs to 13 residues. CDR3 loop: CASSRQGNYGYTF. CDR3 nucleotide sequence: TGTGCCAGCAGCCGACAGGGAAACTATGGCTACACCTTC.

The chain recombines TRBV5-4 with TRBJ2-4, with 12 bases aligning to TRBD2. Germline loops: CDR1 SGHNT, CDR2 YYREEE (reference sequence). This CDR3 has 17 residues. The J segment lost 2 bases and the V segment lost 2 bases, leaving 5 bases of the junction unmatched. CDR3 residues: CASSLSLAGGTKNIQYF. CDR3 sequence (DNA): TGTGCCAGCAGCTTATCCCTAGCGGGGGGGACCAAAAACATTCAGTACTTC.

The CDR3 region has the DNA TGTGCCAGCAGCTTAGATAGGGGGCTGCTGACCTACGAGCAGTACTTC. Translated: CASSLDRGLLTYEQYF. The chain links TRBV11-3 to TRBJ2-7, with 7 nucleotides matching TRBD1. CDR1 is SGHNT, CDR2 YENEEA, per germline. The length of the CDR3 is 16 residues. Losses at the gene ends were 0 bases for V and 2 bases for J; bases not matched to a gene: 7.

This chain connects TRBV6-6 to TRBJ1-2; D is possibly TRBD1 (5 bases). Germline-derived CDR1 and CDR2 are MNHNY and SVGAGI (reference sequence). Between the trimmed V and J ends, which lost 3 bases and 6 bases, there was a span of 8 bases. The CDR3 spans 12 residues. This CDR3 reads CASSYKQDGYTF. The CDR3 DNA is TGTGCCAGCAGTTATAAACAGGATGGCTACACCTTC.

V is TRBV2 and J is TRBJ1-1, with D tentatively TRBD1 (5 bases). CDR1 is SNHLY and CDR2 is FYNNEI in the germline V gene. V lost 6 bases to trimming and J lost 0 bases, with 14 bases between them. The length of the CDR3 is 15 residues. Written as DNA, the CDR3 is TGTGCCAGCAGCCCTCGTTGGGGGGTGAACACTGAAGCTTTCTTT. Its translation: CASSPRWGVNTEAFF.

The CDR3 sequence: CAIRGGQGEGHTEAFF. CDR3 in DNA: TGTGCCATCAGGGGGGGACAGGGGGAAGGTCACACTGAAGCTTTCTTT. The rearrangement links TRBV10-3 to TRBJ1-1; the match to TRBD1 covers 11 bases. Trimming at V came to 6 bases and at J to 3 bases, leaving 9 bases not matched to a gene. This CDR3 region has 16 residues. From germline, CDR1 is ENHRY and CDR2 SYGVKD.

The chain has TRBV5-4 and TRBJ2-5; TRBD1 agrees at 7 bases. J gave up 3 bases and V 4 bases, and 3 bases lay outside the gene matches. This CDR3 contains 13 residues. CDR1 is SGHNT and CDR2 is YYREEE in the germline V gene (reference sequence). CDR3 nucleotide sequence: TGTGCCAGCAGCGTAACAGGGGAAGAGACCCAGTACTTC. This translates into CASSVTGEETQYF.

The CDR3 loop is CASSRGGAGYTF. Here the CDR3 DNA reads TGTGCCAGCAGTCGGGGTGGAGCTGGCTACACCTTC. This chain uses TRBV5-4 with TRBJ1-2; D gene unclear. This CDR3 contains 12 residues. Trimming pared 5 bases from V and 7 bases from J, leaving 12 bases between. CDR1 SGHNT and CDR2 YYREEE come from the germline V gene (reference sequence).

V gene TRBV28 combines with J gene TRBJ1-1; D not certain. V was pared by 3 bases and J by 0 bases, with 2 bases between. CDR3 length: 12 residues. Per germline, CDR1 MDHEN and CDR2 SYDVKM. This chain's CDR3 is CASSFLNTEAFF. In DNA, the CDR3 is TGTGCCAGCAGTTTCTTGAACACTGAAGCTTTCTTT.

The chain employs TRBV12-5 and TRBJ1-2; D might be TRBD1 (5 bases). The V end lost 0 bases, the J end lost 7 bases, and 15 bases lay between the germline ends. CDR1 is LGHNT, CDR2 FRNRAP, per germline. The CDR3 extends over 15 amino acids. The CDR3 sequence: CASGLVLLGDGGYTF. The CDR3 nucleotides are TGTGCTAGTGGTTTGGTACTATTAGGGGATGGTGGCTACACCTTC.

This clone occurred once. The chain is built from TRBV10-3 and TRBJ2-3; D gene unclear. Germline loops: CDR1 ENHRY, CDR2 SYGVKD. V was trimmed by 0 bases and J by 1 base, leaving 5 bases between them. The CDR3 sequence is 14 residues long. As DNA, the CDR3 is TGTGCCATCAGTGAGTCGAGAGGCACAGATACGCAGTATTTT. This translates into CAISESRGTDTQYF.

V is TRBV9 and J is TRBJ2-7; D remains unclear. CDR1 is SGDLS, CDR2 YYNGEE, per germline. The CDR3 has 15 amino acids. V was trimmed by 4 bases and J by 0 bases, leaving 14 bases between them. CDR3 loop: CASSPHELSSYEQYF. The CDR3, as DNA: TGTGCCAGCAGCCCCCATGAGCTAAGCTCCTACGAGCAGTACTTC.

The J gene is TRBJ2-3, the V gene TRBV5-4; 8 bases are a match to TRBD2. The length of the CDR3 is 16 residues. V lost 4 bases to trimming and J lost 0 bases; unmatched junction nucleotides: 7. CDR1 SGHNT and CDR2 YYREEE come from the germline V gene (reference sequence). Written as DNA, the CDR3 is TGTGCCAGCAGCATACTTAGCGGGGCTAGCACAGATACGCAGTATTTT. This codes for CASSILSGASTDTQYF.

The rearrangement uses TRBV20-1 and TRBJ2-1; TRBD1 matches at 7 bases. The V gene end was trimmed by 3 bases and the J gene end by 0 bases; junction bases not matched to a gene: 8. Germline CDR1 reads DFQATT; CDR2 reads SNEGSKA (reference sequence). The CDR3 consists of 16 residues. The CDR3 loop is CSASSPGQLSYNEQFF. DNA for the CDR3: TGCAGTGCTAGTTCCCCGGGACAGCTCTCCTACAATGAGCAGTTCTTC.